This T cell receptor (beta chain) comes out of a study of T cells in Graves' hyperthyroidism and ophthalmopathy. RNA transcripts served as the template for amplifying TCR beta CDR3 regions. RT-PCR in the first round (using the HTBI primer set) targeted the TCR CDR3. Each CDR3 protein is one row after TCRdb ran MiXCR on the multiplex PCR reads. The sample has some 250,000 distinct CDR3 sequences; 13% to 15% are singletons. The length of the CDR3 is 15 residues. Germline CDR1 MDHEN, CDR2 SYDVKM. J gave up 6 bases and V 0 bases, and 5 bases lay outside the gene matches. PBMCs were obtained from 9 to 10 ml fresh peripheral blood. Ten or more counts support this clonotype.

The chain employs TRBV28 and TRBJ2-3; 8 bases agree with TRBD1. The TCR comes from a woman between 45 and 65 years old with Graves' hyperthyroidism that later progressed to Graves' ophthalmopathy. What was sequenced was blood. CDR3 sequence (DNA): TGTGCCAGCAGTTTATGGGGACAGGAGAAGGATACGCAGTATTTT. Its protein product is CASSLWGQEKDTQYF.